These 8 T cell receptor beta chains were sequenced from one sample in a study of graft-versus-host responses after intestinal transplantation. The method was immunoSEQ multiplex PCR; TCRdb's version includes in-frame clones alone and lacks a portion of them. The sample has roughly 28,000 clones, 87% seen once. Material: PBMCs, obtained 450 to 460 days after intestinal transplantation. These receptors were obtained from a human patient who received an intestinal transplant, so some T cells may come from the graft donor.

The J gene is TRBJ1-1, the V gene TRBV7-9; D not resolved. Germline CDR1 reads SEHNR; CDR2 reads FQNEAQ (reference sequence). V shed 4 bases and J shed 0 bases, with 6 bases lying between them. The CDR3 is 13 amino acids. In DNA, the CDR3 is TGTGCCAGCAGCTCTATGATGAACACTGAAGCTTTCTTT. Its protein product is CASSSMMNTEAFF.

Relative to its sample, this clone is medium-sized. The chain's CDR3 is CASGTVRSGNTIYF. CDR3 sequence (DNA): TGTGCCAGCGGGACAGTTCGCTCTGGAAACACCATATATTTT. The rearrangement links TRBV6-1 to TRBJ1-3, with 7 bases that match TRBD1. Germline CDR1 is MNHNS and CDR2 is SASEGT. This CDR3 comprises 14 residues. V lost 8 bases, J lost 0 bases, and 4 bases stayed unmatched.

This clone was counted a few times. V is TRBV11-2 and J is TRBJ2-1; D remains unclear. The germline V and J ends were trimmed by 4 bases and 4 bases, with 8 bases remaining between them. CDR3 length equals 13 residues. Germline CDR1 SGHAT, CDR2 FQNNGV. In nucleotides, the CDR3 is TGTGCCAGCAGCTCGGAGATATACAATGAGCAGTTCTTC. Its translation is CASSSEIYNEQFF.

V is TRBV5-4 and J is TRBJ2-1, with 7 bases that match TRBD2. The J segment lost 3 bases and the V segment lost 0 bases, leaving 3 bases of the junction unmatched. The CDR3 extends over 15 amino acids. CDR1 SGHNT and CDR2 YYREEE come from the germline V gene (reference sequence). CDR3 nucleotide sequence: TGTGCCAGCAGCTTGGAAGGGACTAACTACAATGAGCAGTTCTTC. This sequence encodes CASSLEGTNYNEQFF.

This clone was seen more than once but under ten times. The chain has TRBV6-5 and TRBJ2-7, with 9 bases that match TRBD1. This CDR3 has 14 residues. In germline, CDR1 is MNHEY, CDR2 SVGAGI. Unmatched junction bases numbered 1, after V lost 4 bases and J lost 0 bases. The CDR3 sequence: CASSSGQGSYEQYF. The CDR3, as DNA: TGTGCCAGCAGTTCGGGACAGGGCTCCTACGAGCAGTACTTC.

V usage is TRBV2 and J usage is TRBJ1-2; D is possibly TRBD1 (6 bases). Trimming took 3 bases from V and 7 from J, leaving 15 bases between them. The CDR3 consists of 14 residues. The germline gives CDR1 SNHLY, CDR2 FYNNEI. This CDR3 reads CASSEDWGAGGYTF. DNA for the CDR3: TGTGCCAGCAGTGAGGACTGGGGGGCGGGTGGCTACACCTTC.

CDR3 nucleotides: TGTGCCAGCAGCTCCCCCGACCAGCTCGAAGCTTTCTTT. Encoded protein: CASSSPDQLEAFF. V gene TRBV6-1 combines with J gene TRBJ1-1, with unresolved D. This CDR3 has 13 amino acids. The ends were cut back, 6 bases at V and 8 bases at J, with 16 bases in the middle. CDR1 is MNHNS and CDR2 is SASEGT in the germline V gene.

This chain links TRBV7-9 with TRBJ2-2; D is possibly TRBD2 (6 bases). Trimming shortened V by 4 bases and J by 4 bases, and 10 bases separated the two germline ends. The CDR3 covers 14 residues. CDR1 and CDR2 from the germline V gene are SEHNR and FQNEAQ (reference sequence). The CDR3: CASSSQGGTGELFF. CDR3 coding DNA: TGTGCCAGCAGCTCGCAGGGAGGCACCGGGGAGCTGTTTTTT.